The 10 T cell receptor beta chains given below trace back to one sample, sequenced in a study of T cells after yellow fever vaccination. TCRdb re-called the 5' RACE reads through MiXCR, storing one row per CDR3 protein. This sample has 50,000 to 75,000 distinct CDR3 sequences, with around 6.5% found just once. This specimen consisted of CD8+ T cells sorted from PBMCs, obtained on the day of the first yellow fever vaccination. These receptor sequences come from a man younger than 35 who received the YFV17D yellow fever vaccine.

This clonotype came up many times. The chain links TRBV6-5 to TRBJ2-2; no definite D call. The CDR3 length is 11 residues. Between the trimmed V and J ends, which lost 8 bases and 8 bases, there was a span of 9 bases. The germline V gene has CDR1 MNHEY and CDR2 SVGAGI. CDR3 sequence reads: CASLAGGELFF. CDR3 nucleotide sequence: TGTGCCAGCCTTGCTGGTGGGGAGCTGTTTTTT.

Many counts were recorded for this clonotype. The rearrangement links TRBV15 to TRBJ2-1; maybe TRBD2 (5 bases). The germline V and J ends were trimmed by 6 bases and 0 bases, with 18 bases remaining between them. CDR3 size: 17 residues. In germline, CDR1 is LNHNV, CDR2 YYDKDF (reference sequence). The CDR3 spells CATSLRGPSSSYNEQFF. The CDR3 nucleotides read TGTGCCACCAGTTTGAGAGGCCCTAGCAGCTCCTACAATGAGCAGTTCTTC.

This clonotype was seen ten or more times. The gene calls are TRBV7-8 and TRBJ1-1; no firm D call. Trimming pared 8 bases from V and 0 bases from J, leaving 4 bases between. Germline V lookup: CDR1 SGHVS, CDR2 FQNEAQ. This CDR3 is 11 amino acids long. In DNA, the CDR3 is TGTGCCAGCGGGGTGAACACTGAAGCTTTCTTT. The encoded protein is CASGVNTEAFF.

The gene calls are TRBV6-1 and TRBJ2-7; D is possibly TRBD1 (6 bases). The V gene's germline CDR1 is MNHNS and CDR2 SASEGT. This CDR3 is built from 13 residues. Trimming stripped 3 bases from V and 2 bases from J, with 8 bases between. CDR3 in amino acids: CASSEDRTYEQYV. The CDR3 bases are TGTGCCAGCAGTGAGGACAGAACCTACGAGCAGTACGTC.

This clonotype turned up a few times. The CDR3 loop is CASSNRGKHTGELFF. The CDR3 DNA sequence: TGTGCCAGCAGCAACAGGGGGAAACATACCGGGGAGCTGTTTTTT. The rearrangement links TRBV7-8 to TRBJ2-2, with 8 bases that match TRBD1. Germline CDR1 reads SGHVS; CDR2 reads FQNEAQ. This CDR3 has 15 residues. Unmatched junction bases numbered 7, after V lost 5 bases and J lost 5 bases.

The CDR3 is CASSPGLATQETQYF. The CDR3 nucleotides read TGTGCCAGCAGCCCGGGACTAGCGACCCAAGAGACCCAGTACTTC. The chain recombines TRBV7-8 with TRBJ2-5; the match to TRBD2 covers 10 bases. J gave up 1 base and V 5 bases, and 4 bases lay outside the gene matches. Germline CDR1 and CDR2: SGHVS and FQNEAQ. The CDR3 totals 15 residues.

A word on this clonotype: A much larger clone is a single base away; this may be a read error. The V and J genes are TRBV2 and TRBJ2-1, with D possibly matching TRBD2 (5 bases). The CDR3 contains 15 residues. The germline V and J ends were trimmed by 5 bases and 0 bases, with 11 bases remaining between them. Germline loops: CDR1 SNHLY, CDR2 FYNNEI. CDR3 bases: TGTGCCAGCAGTCGGAAGCGGAGCTCCTACAATGAGCAGTTCTTC. This encodes CASSRKRSSYNEQFF.

This rearrangement joins TRBV19 to TRBJ2-7; D unresolved. CDR3 length equals 13 residues. The V gene lost 3 bases and the J gene lost 4 bases, with 10 bases spanning the gap. Germline values: CDR1 LNHDA, CDR2 SQIVND (reference sequence). For the CDR3, the DNA is TGTGCCAGTAGTATTGATGGGGTTTACGAGCAGTACTTC. Amino acid sequence: CASSIDGVYEQYF.

This clonotype was counted at least ten times. The chain uses TRBV20-1 and TRBJ2-1, with D perhaps TRBD2 (6 bases). The V end was cut by 0 bases, the J end by 10 bases, with 10 bases between. The CDR3 totals 12 residues. Germline CDR1 DFQATT, CDR2 SNEGSKA (reference sequence). In DNA form, the CDR3 reads TGCAGTGCTAGAGATAGGCGGGGCGAGCAGTTCTTC. Its protein is CSARDRRGEQFF.

The table lists this clonotype with a few counts. The chain links TRBV12-3 or TRBV12-4 to TRBJ2-6, with a tentative D call TRBD2 (5 bases). V was cut by 4 bases and J by 2 bases, with 12 bases left in between. This CDR3 has 16 amino acids. CDR3 nucleotides: TGTGCCAGCAGTTGGCCGGGGTTGACTGGGGCCAACGTCCTGACTTTC. As protein: CASSWPGLTGANVLTF.